A single sample is the source of the 12 T cell receptor beta chains below, sequenced in a study of OX40 agonist ivuxolimab in advanced cancers. Library prep was done by the immunoSEQ multiplex PCR assay. Not all clones reach the TCRdb copy of this immuneACCESS table, which keeps in-frame sequences only. Checked studies attribute under half of the gap to unresolved V genes and leave the rest unexplained. Present in this sample are 90,000 to 100,000 clones, 75% to 90% of which were seen just once. About 0.31% of the sample lies in the top ten. Sample: CD4+ or CD8+ T cells sorted from blood, taken in a trial of the OX40 agonist ivuxolimab. These receptors all come from an adult with an advanced solid tumor such as melanoma, head and neck, liver or kidney cancer.

The V gene is TRBV19, the J gene TRBJ2-1; a weak D match, TRBD1 (6 bases). Germline assignment: CDR1 LNHDA and CDR2 SQIVND (reference sequence). The CDR3 has 14 residues. Deletions cut 3 bases from V and 6 bases from J, with 12 bases between. CDR3 in amino acids: CASSIGVRGNEQFF. The CDR3 DNA sequence: TGTGCCAGTAGTATTGGGGTCAGGGGCAATGAGCAGTTCTTC. The full variable domain, rest sourced from reference TRBV19 and TRBJ2-1, is DGGITQSPKYLFRKEGQNVTLSCEQNLNHDAMYWYRQDPGQGLRLIYYSQIVNDFQKGDIAEGYSVSREKKESFPLTVTSAQKNPTAFYLCASSIGVRGNEQFFGPGTRLTVL.

This clone was picked up a small number of times. The chain combines TRBV19 with TRBJ1-2, with 10 nucleotides matching TRBD1. CDR1 and CDR2 from the germline V gene are LNHDA and SQIVND (reference sequence). The CDR3 loop spans 16 amino acids. Trimming cost V 4 bases and J 8 bases; bases outside gene matches: 13. The CDR3 loop reads CASSNSQTGGSVGYTF. The CDR3 bases are TGTGCCAGTAGTAACTCACAGACAGGGGGCTCCGTAGGCTACACCTTC.

The V and J genes are TRBV6-5 and TRBJ1-2; 8 bases agree with TRBD1. Per germline, CDR1 MNHEY and CDR2 SVGAGI. V lost 8 bases to trimming and J lost 7 bases; unmatched junction nucleotides: 9. CDR3 size: 13 residues. CDR3 sequence (DNA): TGTGCCAGCCGGCAGGGGGCTGCTATTGGCTACACCTTC. Residues: CASRQGAAIGYTF.

V usage is TRBV7-2 and J usage is TRBJ2-7; TRBD1 matches at 9 bases. The trim removed 5 bases at V and 4 bases at J, leaving 9 bases unmatched. The length of the CDR3 is 15 residues. The V gene's germline CDR1 is SGHTA and CDR2 FQGNSA. The CDR3 loop is CASSETGTGLYEQYF. The CDR3 DNA reads TGTGCCAGCAGCGAAACCGGGACAGGGCTTTACGAGCAGTACTTC.

The chain combines TRBV6-5 with TRBJ2-7; tentatively, D is TRBD1 or TRBD2 (5 bases each). Germline-derived CDR1 and CDR2 are MNHEY and SVGAGI. CDR3 length: 12 amino acids. V gave up 10 bases and J gave up 2 bases, with 12 bases separating them. CDR3 amino acids: CATRDGPYEQYF. The CDR3 DNA reads TGTGCCACCCGGGACGGGCCCTACGAGCAGTACTTC.

This sequence joins TRBV7-6 and TRBJ2-7, with D perhaps matching TRBD2 (5 bases). The ends were cut back, 1 base at V and 2 bases at J, with 12 bases in the middle. CDR1 is SGHVS and CDR2 is FNYEAQ in the germline V gene. The length of the CDR3 is 15 residues. CDR3 region: CASSLGSGWPYEQYF. The CDR3 nucleotides read TGTGCCAGCAGCTTAGGGTCGGGATGGCCCTACGAGCAGTACTTC.

This CDR3 is CASSLQMNTEAFF. The CDR3, as DNA: TGTGCCAGCTCACTCCAGATGAACACTGAAGCTTTCTTT. The V call is TRBV18, the J call TRBJ1-1; D gene ambiguous. Looked up from germline, CDR1 is KGHSH and CDR2 is LQKENI. This CDR3 spans 13 amino acids. V gave up 4 bases and J gave up 0 bases, with 6 bases separating them.

This rearrangement joins TRBV5-4 to TRBJ2-2; D uncertain. This CDR3 comprises 16 residues. Germline V gene sequence: CDR1 SGHNT, CDR2 YYREEE (reference sequence). V lost 4 bases and J lost 3, with 16 bases in between. The DNA for the CDR3 is TGTGCCAGCAGCCCTGATGTTAGGAAAGACACCGGGGAGCTGTTTTTT. Protein sequence: CASSPDVRKDTGELFF.

Only a few counts were recorded for this clone. The chain uses TRBV15 and TRBJ2-2; 7 nucleotides agree with TRBD2. From germline, CDR1 is LNHNV and CDR2 YYDKDF (reference sequence). This CDR3 has 19 amino acids. The V and J ends lost 0 bases and 1 base, in that order; junction bases with no gene match: 11. CDR3 DNA sequence: TGTGCCACCAGCAGAGATTTGTTCGGGGGGAACGAGAACACCGGGGAGCTGTTTTTT. Translated: CATSRDLFGGNENTGELFF. Variable domain in full (rest from reference TRBV15 and TRBJ2-2): DAMVIQNPRYQVTQFGKPVTLSCSQTLNHNVMYWYQQKSSQAPKLLFHYYDKDFNNEADTPDNFQSRRPNTSFCFLDIRSPGLGDTAMYLCATSRDLFGGNENTGELFFGEGSRLTVL.

This clone has only one observation. The chain employs TRBV11-2 and TRBJ1-2; D not resolved. The CDR3 has 15 residues. Trimming pared 4 bases from V and 4 bases from J, leaving 16 bases between. Germline CDR1 reads SGHAT; CDR2 reads FQNNGV. The CDR3 sequence: CASSSGTFRSYGYTF. For the CDR3, the DNA is TGTGCCAGCAGCTCCGGCACCTTCAGGAGCTATGGCTACACCTTC.

This chain links TRBV5-6 with TRBJ2-5; D call uncertain. Germline loops: CDR1 SGHDT, CDR2 YYEEEE. The CDR3 runs 12 residues. The V end was cut by 1 base, the J end by 2 bases, with 3 bases between. DNA of the CDR3: TGTGCCAGCAGCTTGAATCAAGAGACCCAGTACTTC. Its translation: CASSLNQETQYF.

The gene calls are TRBV4-2 and TRBJ1-5, with D uncertain. Germline V CDR1 and CDR2: LGHNA, YNFKEQ. The V and J ends lost 1 base and 0 bases respectively, with 7 bases between them. The CDR3 length is 15 residues. CDR3 nucleotide sequence: TGTGCCAGCAGCCAAGGTGGGGTTAGCAATCAGCCCCAGCATTTT. Protein sequence: CASSQGGVSNQPQHF.